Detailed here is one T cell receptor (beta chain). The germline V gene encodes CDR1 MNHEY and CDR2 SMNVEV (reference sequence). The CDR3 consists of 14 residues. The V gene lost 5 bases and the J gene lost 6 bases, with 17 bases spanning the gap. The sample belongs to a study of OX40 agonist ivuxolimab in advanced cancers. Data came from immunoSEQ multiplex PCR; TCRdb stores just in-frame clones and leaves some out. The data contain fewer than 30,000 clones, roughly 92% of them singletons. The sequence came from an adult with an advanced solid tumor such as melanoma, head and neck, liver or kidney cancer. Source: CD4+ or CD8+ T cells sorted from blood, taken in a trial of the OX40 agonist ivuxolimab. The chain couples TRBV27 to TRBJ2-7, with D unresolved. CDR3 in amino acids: CASSGVGPMAEQYF. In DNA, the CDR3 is TGTGCCAGCAGTGGGGTTGGCCCTATGGCCGAGCAGTACTTC.